The sequence of this TCR beta chain was determined in a study of cytomegalovirus exposure and HLA in healthy donors. Healthy people donating bone marrow made up the donors. The ends lost 0 bases at V and 7 bases at J; junction bases unmatched: 12. The CDR3 consists of 16 residues. Germline V gives CDR1 WSHSY, CDR2 SAAADI. 60 Vbeta and 13 Jbeta primers were used in PCR. Some clones are missing from TCRdb's copy, which holds only in-frame ones; the method was immunoSEQ multiplex PCR. The data show about 96,000 clones, with approximately 74% seen just once and roughly 14% held by the top ten. The sample was PBMCs. The TCR comes from a woman between 65 and 79 years old in good health and CMV-seropositive. The chain joins TRBV10-2 to TRBJ2-7; 7 bases match TRBD2. CDR3 protein: CASSESIGRNQKEQYF. CDR3 nucleotide sequence: TGCGCCAGCAGTGAGTCTATCGGGAGGAATCAAAAGGAGCAGTACTTC.